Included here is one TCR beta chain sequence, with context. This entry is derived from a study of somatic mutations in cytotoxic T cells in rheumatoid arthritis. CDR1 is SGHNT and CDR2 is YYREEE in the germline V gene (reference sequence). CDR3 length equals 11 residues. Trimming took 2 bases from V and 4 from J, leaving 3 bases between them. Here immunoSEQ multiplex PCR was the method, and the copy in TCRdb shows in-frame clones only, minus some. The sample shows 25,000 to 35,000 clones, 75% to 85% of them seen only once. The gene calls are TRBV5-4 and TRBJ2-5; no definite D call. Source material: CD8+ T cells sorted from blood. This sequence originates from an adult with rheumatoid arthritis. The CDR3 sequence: CASSFGETQYF. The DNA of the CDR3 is TGTGCCAGCAGCTTTGGAGAGACCCAGTACTTC.